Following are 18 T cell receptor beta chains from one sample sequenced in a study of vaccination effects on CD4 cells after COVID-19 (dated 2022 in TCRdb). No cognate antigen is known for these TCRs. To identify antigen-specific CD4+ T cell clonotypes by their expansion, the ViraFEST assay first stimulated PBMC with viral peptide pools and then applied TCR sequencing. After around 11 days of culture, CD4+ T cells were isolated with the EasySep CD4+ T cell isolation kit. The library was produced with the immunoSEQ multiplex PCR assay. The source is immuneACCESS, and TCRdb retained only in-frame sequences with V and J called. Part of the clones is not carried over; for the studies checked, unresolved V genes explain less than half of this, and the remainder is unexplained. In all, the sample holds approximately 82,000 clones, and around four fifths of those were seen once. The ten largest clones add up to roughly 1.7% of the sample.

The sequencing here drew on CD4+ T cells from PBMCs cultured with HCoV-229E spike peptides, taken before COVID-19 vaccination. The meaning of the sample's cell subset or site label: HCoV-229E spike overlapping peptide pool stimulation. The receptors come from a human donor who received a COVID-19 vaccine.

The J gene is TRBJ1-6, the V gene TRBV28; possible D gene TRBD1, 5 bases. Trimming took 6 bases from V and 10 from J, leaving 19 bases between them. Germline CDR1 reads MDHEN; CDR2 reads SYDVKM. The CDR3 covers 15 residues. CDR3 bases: TGTGCCAGCAGCCCCGGGGACGCGTCGGGATCACCCCTCCACTTT. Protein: CASSPGDASGSPLHF.

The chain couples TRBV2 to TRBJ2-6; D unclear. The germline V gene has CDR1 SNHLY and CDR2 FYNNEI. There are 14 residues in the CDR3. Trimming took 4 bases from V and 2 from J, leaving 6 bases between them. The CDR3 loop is CASSGQPGANVLTF. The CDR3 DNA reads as TGTGCCAGCAGTGGGCAGCCTGGGGCCAACGTCCTGACTTTC.

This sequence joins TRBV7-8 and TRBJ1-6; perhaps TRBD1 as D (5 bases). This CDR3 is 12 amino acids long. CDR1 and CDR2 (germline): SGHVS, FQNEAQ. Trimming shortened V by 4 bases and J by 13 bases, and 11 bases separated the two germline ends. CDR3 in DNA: TGTGCCAGCAGCTGGGGGGGGTCCCCCCTCCACTTT. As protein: CASSWGGSPLHF.

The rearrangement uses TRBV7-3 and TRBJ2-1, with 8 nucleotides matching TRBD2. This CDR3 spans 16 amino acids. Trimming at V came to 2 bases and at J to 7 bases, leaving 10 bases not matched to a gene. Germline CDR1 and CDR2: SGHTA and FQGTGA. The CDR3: CASSLLRGAGVNEQFF. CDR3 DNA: TGTGCCAGCAGCTTATTGCGGGGGGCGGGGGTTAATGAGCAGTTCTTC. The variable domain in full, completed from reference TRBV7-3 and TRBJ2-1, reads GAGVSQTPSNKVTEKGKYVELRCDPISGHTALYWYRQSLGQGPEFLIYFQGTGAADDSGLPNDRFFAVRPEGSVSTLKIQRTERGDSAVYLCASSLLRGAGVNEQFFGPGTRLTVL.

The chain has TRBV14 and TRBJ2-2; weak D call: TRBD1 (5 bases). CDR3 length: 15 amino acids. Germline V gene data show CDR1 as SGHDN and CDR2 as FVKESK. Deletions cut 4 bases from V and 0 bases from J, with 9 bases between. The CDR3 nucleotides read TGTGCCAGCAGCCTCAGGGATCCGAACACCGGGGAGCTGTTTTTT. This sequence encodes CASSLRDPNTGELFF.

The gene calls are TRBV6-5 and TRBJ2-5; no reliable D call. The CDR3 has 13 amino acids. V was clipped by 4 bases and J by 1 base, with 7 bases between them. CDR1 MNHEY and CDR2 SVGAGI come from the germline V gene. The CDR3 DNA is TGTGCCAGCAGTTTCCAGTCCCAAGAGACCCAGTACTTC. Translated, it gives CASSFQSQETQYF.

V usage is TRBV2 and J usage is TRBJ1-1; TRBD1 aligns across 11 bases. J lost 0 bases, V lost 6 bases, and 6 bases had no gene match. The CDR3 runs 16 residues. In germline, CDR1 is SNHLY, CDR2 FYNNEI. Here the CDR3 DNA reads TGTGCCAGCAGCGGGGACAGGGGGAGGGTGAACACTGAAGCTTTCTTT. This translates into CASSGDRGRVNTEAFF.

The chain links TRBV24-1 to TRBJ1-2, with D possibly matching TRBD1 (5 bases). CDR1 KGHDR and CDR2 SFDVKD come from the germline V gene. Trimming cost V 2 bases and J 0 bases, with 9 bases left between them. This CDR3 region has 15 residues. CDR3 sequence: CATSDSQVSNYGYTF. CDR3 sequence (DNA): TGTGCCACCAGTGATTCACAGGTTTCTAACTATGGCTACACCTTC.

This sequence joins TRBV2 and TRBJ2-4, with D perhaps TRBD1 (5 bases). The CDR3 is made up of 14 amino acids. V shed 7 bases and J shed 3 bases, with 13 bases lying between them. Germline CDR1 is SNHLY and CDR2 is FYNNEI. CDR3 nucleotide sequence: TGTGCCAGCACGTCAGGGATCGACAAAAACATTCAGTACTTC. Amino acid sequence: CASTSGIDKNIQYF.

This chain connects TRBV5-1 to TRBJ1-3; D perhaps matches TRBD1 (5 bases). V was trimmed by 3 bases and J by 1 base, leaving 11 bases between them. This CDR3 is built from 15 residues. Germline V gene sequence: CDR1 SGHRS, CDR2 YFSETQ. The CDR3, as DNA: TGCGCCAGCAGCTCGGACACTCCGTCTGGAAACACCATATATTTT. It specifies CASSSDTPSGNTIYF.

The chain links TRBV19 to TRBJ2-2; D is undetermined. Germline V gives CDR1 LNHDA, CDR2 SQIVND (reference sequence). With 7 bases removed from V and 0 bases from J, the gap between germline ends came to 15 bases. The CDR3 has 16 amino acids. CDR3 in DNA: TGTGCCAGTACCCATTTAGGGCCCGCGAACACCGGGGAGCTGTTTTTT. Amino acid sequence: CASTHLGPANTGELFF.

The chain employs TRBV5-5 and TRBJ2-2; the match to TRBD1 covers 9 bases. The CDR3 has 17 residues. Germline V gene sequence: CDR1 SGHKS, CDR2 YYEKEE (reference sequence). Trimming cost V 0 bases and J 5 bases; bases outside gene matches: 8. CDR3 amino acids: CASSLDPGTGRTGELFF. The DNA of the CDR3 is TGTGCCAGCAGCTTGGATCCCGGGACAGGGCGTACCGGGGAGCTGTTTTTT. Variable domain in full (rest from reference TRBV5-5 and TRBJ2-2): DAGVTQSPTHLIKTRGQQVTLRCSPISGHKSVSWYQQVLGQGPQFIFQYYEKEERGRGNFPDRFSARQFPNYSSELNVNALLLGDSALYLCASSLDPGTGRTGELFFGEGSRLTVL.

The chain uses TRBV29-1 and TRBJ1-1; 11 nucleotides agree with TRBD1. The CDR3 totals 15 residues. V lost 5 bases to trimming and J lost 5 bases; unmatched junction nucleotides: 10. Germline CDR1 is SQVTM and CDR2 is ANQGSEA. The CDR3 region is CSVLQSGTGGTEAFF. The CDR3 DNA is TGCAGCGTTCTACAGTCGGGGACAGGGGGAACTGAAGCTTTCTTT.

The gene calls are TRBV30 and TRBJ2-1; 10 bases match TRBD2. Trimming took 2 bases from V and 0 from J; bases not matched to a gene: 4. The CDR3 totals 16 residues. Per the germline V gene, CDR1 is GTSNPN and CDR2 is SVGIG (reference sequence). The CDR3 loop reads CAWSRTSGYSYNEQFF. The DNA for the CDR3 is TGTGCCTGGAGTAGGACTAGCGGCTACTCCTACAATGAGCAGTTCTTC.

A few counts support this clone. The CDR3 loop is CAWSLGAGGSPLHF. As DNA, the CDR3 is TGTGCCTGGAGTTTAGGCGCGGGGGGTTCACCCCTCCACTTT. This chain connects TRBV30 to TRBJ1-6, with D perhaps TRBD1 (5 bases). Germline V gene lookup returns CDR1 GTSNPN and CDR2 SVGIG (reference sequence). The CDR3 runs to 14 residues. V dropped 2 bases and J dropped 9 bases, with 14 bases sitting between them.

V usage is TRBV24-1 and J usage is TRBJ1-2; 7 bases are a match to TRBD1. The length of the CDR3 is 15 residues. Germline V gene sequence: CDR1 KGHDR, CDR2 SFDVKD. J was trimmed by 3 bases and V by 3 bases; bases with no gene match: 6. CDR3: CATSDGGRGDYGYTF. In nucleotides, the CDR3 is TGTGCCACCAGTGATGGAGGCAGGGGGGACTATGGCTACACCTTC.

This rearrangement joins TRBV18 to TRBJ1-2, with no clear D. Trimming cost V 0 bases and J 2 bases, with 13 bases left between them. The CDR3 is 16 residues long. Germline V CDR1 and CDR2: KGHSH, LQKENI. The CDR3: CASSPPSIDSNYGYTF. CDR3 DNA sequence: TGTGCCAGCTCACCACCGTCGATCGACTCCAACTATGGCTACACCTTC. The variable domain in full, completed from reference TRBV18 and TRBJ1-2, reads NAGVMQNPRHLVRRRGQEARLRCSPMKGHSHVYWYRQLPEEGLKFMVYLQKENIIDESGMPKERFSAEFPKEGPSILRIQQVVRGDSAAYFCASSPPSIDSNYGYTFGSGTRLTVV.

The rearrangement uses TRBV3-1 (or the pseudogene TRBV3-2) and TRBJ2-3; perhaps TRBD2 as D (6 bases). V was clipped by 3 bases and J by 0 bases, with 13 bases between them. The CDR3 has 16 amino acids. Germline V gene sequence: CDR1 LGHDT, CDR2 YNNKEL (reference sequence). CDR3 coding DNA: TGTGCCAGCAGCCATATGCCACGGGGGAGCACAGATACGCAGTATTTT. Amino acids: CASSHMPRGSTDTQYF.